This T cell receptor beta chain derives from a study of blood T cell repertoires in COVID-19. Generated by immunoSEQ multiplex PCR, the TCRdb table keeps only in-frame clones and is missing some. The sample yields 200,000 to 250,000 clones, more than 75% seen once. Germline V gives CDR1 MDHEN, CDR2 SYDVKM. With 1 base removed from V and 7 bases from J, the gap between germline ends came to 19 bases. The CDR3 covers 16 residues. This receptor was taken from a man aged 35 to 55 who had recovered from COVID-19. Sequenced: PBMCs or T cells enriched from blood (not recorded which). This chain joins TRBV28 and TRBJ1-2; possibly TRBD1 for D (6 bases). The CDR3, as DNA: TGTGCCAGCAGTTTATCCAGGGGAGGGCCGCCCATTGGCTACACCTTC. Translating gives CASSLSRGGPPIGYTF.